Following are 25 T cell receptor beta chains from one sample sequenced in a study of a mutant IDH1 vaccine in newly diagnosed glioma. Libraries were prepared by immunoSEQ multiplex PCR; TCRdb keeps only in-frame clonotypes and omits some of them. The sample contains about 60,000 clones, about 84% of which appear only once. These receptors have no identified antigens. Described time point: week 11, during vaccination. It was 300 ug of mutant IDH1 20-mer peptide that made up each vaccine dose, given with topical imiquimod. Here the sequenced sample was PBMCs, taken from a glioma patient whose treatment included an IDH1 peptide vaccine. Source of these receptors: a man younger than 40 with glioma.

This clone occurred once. The CDR3 reads CSARGGYTF. CDR3 bases: TGCAGTGCTAGGGGTGGCTACACCTTC. J is TRBJ1-2 and V is TRBV20-1; no clear D gene. The CDR3 has 9 amino acids. V was clipped by 3 bases and J by 7 bases, with 3 bases between them. Germline lookup yields CDR1 DFQATT and CDR2 SNEGSKA (reference sequence).

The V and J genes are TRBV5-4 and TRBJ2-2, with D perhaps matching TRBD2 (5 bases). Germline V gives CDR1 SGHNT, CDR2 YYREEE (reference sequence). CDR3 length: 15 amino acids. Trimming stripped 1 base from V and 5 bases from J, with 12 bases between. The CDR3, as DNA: TGTGCCAGCAGCTTGCAGCTAGCTGATACCGGGGAGCTGTTTTTT. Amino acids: CASSLQLADTGELFF. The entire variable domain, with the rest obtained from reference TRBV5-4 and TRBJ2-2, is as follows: ETGVTQSPTHLIKTRGQQVTLRCSSQSGHNTVSWYQQALGQGPQFIFQYYREEENGRGNFPPRFSGLQFPNYSSELNVNALELDDSALYLCASSLQLADTGELFFGEGSRLTVL.

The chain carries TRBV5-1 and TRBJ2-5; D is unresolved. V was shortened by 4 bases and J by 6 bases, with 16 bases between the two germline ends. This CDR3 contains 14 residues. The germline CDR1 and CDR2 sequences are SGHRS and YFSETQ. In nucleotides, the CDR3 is TGCGCCAGCAGCCTGAGTGTCCCCGAAAAGACCCAGTACTTC. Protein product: CASSLSVPEKTQYF.

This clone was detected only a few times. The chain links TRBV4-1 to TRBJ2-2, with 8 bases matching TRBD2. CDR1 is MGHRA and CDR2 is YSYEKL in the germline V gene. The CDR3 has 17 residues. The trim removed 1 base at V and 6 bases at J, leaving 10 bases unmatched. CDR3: CASSQGSGRAFPGELFF. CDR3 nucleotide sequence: TGCGCCAGCAGCCAAGGGTCCGGGAGGGCCTTCCCCGGGGAGCTGTTTTTT.

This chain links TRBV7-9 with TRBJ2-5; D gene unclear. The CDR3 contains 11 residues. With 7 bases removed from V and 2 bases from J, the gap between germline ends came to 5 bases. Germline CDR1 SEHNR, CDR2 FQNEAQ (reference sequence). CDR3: CASTVQETQYF. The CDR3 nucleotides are TGTGCCAGCACTGTTCAAGAGACCCAGTACTTC. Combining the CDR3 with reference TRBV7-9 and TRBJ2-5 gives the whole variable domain DTGVSQNPRHKITKRGQNVTFRCDPISEHNRLYWYRQTLGQGPEFLTYFQNEAQLEKSRLLSDRFSAERPKGSFSTLEIQRTEQGDSAMYLCASTVQETQYFGPGTRLLVL.

As DNA, the CDR3 is TGTGCCATCAGTGAGTCCGGGATAGGGCTAGCAGTAAACACAGATACGCAGTATTTT. This translates into CAISESGIGLAVNTDTQYF. The chain combines TRBV10-3 with TRBJ2-3, with D perhaps TRBD2 (5 bases). The CDR3 is 19 amino acids. In germline, CDR1 is ENHRY, CDR2 SYGVKD. V was trimmed by 0 bases and J by 2 bases, leaving 21 bases between them.

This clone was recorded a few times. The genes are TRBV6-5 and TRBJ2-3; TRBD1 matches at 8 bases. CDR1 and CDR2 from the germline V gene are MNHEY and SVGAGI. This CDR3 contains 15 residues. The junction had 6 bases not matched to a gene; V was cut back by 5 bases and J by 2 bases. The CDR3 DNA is TGTGCCAGCAGTCCAGGACAGGGAGCCACAGATACGCAGTATTTT. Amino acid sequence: CASSPGQGATDTQYF.

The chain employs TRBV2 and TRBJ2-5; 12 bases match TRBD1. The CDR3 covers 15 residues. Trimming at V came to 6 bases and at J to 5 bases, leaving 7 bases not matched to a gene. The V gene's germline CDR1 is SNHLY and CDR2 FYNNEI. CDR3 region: CASSVRDRGPETQYF. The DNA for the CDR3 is TGTGCCAGCAGCGTCCGGGACAGGGGGCCTGAGACCCAGTACTTC.

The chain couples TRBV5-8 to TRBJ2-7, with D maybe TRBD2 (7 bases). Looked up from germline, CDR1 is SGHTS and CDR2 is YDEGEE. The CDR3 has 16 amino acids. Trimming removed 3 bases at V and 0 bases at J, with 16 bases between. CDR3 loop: CASSWEGWGLSYEQYF. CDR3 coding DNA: TGTGCCAGCAGCTGGGAGGGCTGGGGGCTCTCCTACGAGCAGTACTTC.

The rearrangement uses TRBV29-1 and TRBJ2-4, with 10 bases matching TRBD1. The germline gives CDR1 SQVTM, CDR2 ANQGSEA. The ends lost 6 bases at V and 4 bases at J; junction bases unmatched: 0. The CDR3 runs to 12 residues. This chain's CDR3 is CSVDRGKNIQYF. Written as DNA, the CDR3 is TGCAGCGTGGACAGGGGGAAAAACATTCAGTACTTC.

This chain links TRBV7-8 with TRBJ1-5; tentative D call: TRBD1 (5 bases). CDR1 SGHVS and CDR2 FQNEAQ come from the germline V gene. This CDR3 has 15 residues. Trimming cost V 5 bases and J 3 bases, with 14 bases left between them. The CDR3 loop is CASSPGRLLNQPQHF. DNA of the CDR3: TGTGCCAGCAGCCCAGGGAGGCTTCTCAATCAGCCCCAGCATTTT.

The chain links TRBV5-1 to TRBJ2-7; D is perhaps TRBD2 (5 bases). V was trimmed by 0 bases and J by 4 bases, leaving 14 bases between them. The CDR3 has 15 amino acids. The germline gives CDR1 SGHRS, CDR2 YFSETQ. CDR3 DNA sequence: TGCGCCAGCAGCTTGGAAATGGGAGCAAATTACGAGCAGTACTTC. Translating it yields CASSLEMGANYEQYF.

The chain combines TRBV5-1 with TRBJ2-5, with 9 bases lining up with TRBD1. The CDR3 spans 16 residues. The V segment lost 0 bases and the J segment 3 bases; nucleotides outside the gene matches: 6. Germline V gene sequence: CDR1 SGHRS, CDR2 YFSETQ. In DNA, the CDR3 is TGCGCCAGCAGCTTGGTGAAAACAGGGGGCGAAGAGACCCAGTACTTC. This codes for CASSLVKTGGEETQYF.

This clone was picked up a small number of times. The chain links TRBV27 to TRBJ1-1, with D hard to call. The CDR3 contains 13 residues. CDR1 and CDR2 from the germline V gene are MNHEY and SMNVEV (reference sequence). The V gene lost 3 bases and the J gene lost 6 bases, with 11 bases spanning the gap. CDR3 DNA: TGTGCCAGCAGTTTTGGGGTTTCGGCTGAAGCTTTCTTT. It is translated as CASSFGVSAEAFF.

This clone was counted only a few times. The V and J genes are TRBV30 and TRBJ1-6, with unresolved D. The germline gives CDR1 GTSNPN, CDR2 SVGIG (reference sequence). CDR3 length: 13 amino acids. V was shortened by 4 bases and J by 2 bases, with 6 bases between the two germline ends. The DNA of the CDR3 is TGTGCCTGGACAAGTGCCTATAATTCACCCCTCCACTTT. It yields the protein CAWTSAYNSPLHF. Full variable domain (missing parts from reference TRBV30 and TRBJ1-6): SQTIHQWPATLVQPVGSPLSLECTVEGTSNPNLYWYRQAAGRGLQLLFYSVGIGQISSEVPQNLSASRPQDRQFILSSKKLLLSDSGFYLCAWTSAYNSPLHFGNGTRLTVT.

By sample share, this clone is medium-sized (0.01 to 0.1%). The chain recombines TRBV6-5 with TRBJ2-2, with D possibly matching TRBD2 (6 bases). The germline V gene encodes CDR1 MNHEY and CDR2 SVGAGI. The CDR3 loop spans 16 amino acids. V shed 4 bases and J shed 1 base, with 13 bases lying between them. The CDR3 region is CASSSLSGRNTGELFF. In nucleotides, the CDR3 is TGTGCCAGCAGTTCCTTGAGCGGGCGGAACACCGGGGAGCTGTTTTTT.

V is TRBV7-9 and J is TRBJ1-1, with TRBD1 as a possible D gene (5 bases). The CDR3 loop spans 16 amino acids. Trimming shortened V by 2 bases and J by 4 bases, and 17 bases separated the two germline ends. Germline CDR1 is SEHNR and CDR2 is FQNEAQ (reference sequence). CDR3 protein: CASSLLGRGGSTEAFF. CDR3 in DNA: TGTGCCAGCAGCTTATTAGGTAGGGGAGGGAGCACTGAAGCTTTCTTT.

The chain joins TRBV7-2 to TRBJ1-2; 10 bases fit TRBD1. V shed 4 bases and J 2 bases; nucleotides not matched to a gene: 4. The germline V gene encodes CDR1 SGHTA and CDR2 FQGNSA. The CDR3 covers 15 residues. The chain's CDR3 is CASSSWDRGNYGYTF. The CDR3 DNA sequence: TGTGCCAGCAGCTCCTGGGACAGGGGAAACTATGGCTACACCTTC. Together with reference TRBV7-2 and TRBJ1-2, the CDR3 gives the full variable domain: GAGVSQSPSNKVTEKGKDVELRCDPISGHTALYWYRQSLGQGLEFLIYFQGNSAPDKSGLPSDRFSAERTGGSVSTLTIQRTQQEDSAVYLCASSSWDRGNYGYTFGSGTRLTVV.

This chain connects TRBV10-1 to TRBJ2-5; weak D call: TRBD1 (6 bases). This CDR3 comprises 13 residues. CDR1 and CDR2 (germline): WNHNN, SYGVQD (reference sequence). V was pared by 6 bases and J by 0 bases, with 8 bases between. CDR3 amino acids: CASSRDNQETQYF. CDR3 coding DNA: TGCGCCAGCAGCCGGGACAACCAAGAGACCCAGTACTTC.

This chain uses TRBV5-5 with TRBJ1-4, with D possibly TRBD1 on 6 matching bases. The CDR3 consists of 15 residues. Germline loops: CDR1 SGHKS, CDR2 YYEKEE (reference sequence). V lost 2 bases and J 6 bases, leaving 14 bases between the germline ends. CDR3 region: CASSFSQGLDEKLFF. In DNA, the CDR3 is TGTGCCAGCAGCTTCTCACAGGGTTTAGATGAAAAACTGTTTTTT.

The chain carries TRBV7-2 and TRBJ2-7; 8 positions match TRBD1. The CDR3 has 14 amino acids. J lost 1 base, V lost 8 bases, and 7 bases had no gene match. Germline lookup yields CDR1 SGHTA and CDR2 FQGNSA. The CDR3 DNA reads TGTGCCAGCCGCCGCGGACAGGGTTCCTACGAGCAGTACTTC. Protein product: CASRRGQGSYEQYF.

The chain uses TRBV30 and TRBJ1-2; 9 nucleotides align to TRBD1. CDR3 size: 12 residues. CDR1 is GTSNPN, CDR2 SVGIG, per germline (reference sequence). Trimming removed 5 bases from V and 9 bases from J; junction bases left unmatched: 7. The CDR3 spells CAWGGTGPRYTF. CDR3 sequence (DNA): TGTGCCTGGGGGGGGACAGGGCCGCGCTACACCTTC.

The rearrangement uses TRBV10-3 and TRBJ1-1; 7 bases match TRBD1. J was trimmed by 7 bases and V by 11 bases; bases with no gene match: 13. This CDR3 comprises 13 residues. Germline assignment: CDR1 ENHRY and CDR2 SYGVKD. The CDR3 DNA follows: TGTGCCTCCTGGACAGGAACAAACTTTGAAGCTTTCTTT. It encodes CASWTGTNFEAFF.

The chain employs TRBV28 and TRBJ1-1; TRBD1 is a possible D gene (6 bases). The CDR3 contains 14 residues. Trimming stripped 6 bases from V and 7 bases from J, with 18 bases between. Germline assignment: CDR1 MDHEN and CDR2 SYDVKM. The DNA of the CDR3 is TGTGCCAGCAGCCCAGTGGGGGCTATTCTTGAAGCTTTCTTT. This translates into CASSPVGAILEAFF.

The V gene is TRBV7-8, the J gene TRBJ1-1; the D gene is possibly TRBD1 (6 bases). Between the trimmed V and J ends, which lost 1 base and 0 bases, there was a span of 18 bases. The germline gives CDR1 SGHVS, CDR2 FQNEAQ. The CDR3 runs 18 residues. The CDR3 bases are TGTGCCAGCAGCTTAGGCCCCTGGACAGAAGTAATGAACACTGAAGCTTTCTTT. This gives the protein CASSLGPWTEVMNTEAFF.